The 16 T cell receptor beta chains in this list originate from one sample, sequenced in a study of Graves' ophthalmopathy and Graves' hyperthyroidism. From RNA, the CDR3 regions of TCR beta chains were amplified and sequenced. Amplification began with first-round RT-PCR using HTBI primers, then second-round multiplex PCR was performed. TCRdb called the multiplex PCR reads again in MiXCR, with one record for every CDR3 protein. Of approximately 160,000 distinct CDR3 sequences in the sample, roughly two fifths are singletons; the top ten hold over 7%. The sample taken for sequencing was peripheral blood. Receptors were obtained from a man aged 30-40 years with Graves' ophthalmopathy.

V gene TRBV11-3 combines with J gene TRBJ2-7, with unresolved D. Between the trimmed V and J ends, which lost 3 bases and 3 bases, there was a span of 9 bases. The CDR3 runs to 13 residues. From germline, CDR1 is SGHNT and CDR2 YENEEA. CDR3 loop: CASSLGSNYEQYF. The CDR3 DNA follows: TGTGCCAGCAGCTTGGGATCCAACTACGAGCAGTACTTC.

This chain connects TRBV5-1 to TRBJ2-7; 10 nucleotides align to TRBD2. The CDR3 totals 14 residues. The J segment lost 3 bases and the V segment lost 5 bases, leaving 5 bases of the junction unmatched. The germline V gene encodes CDR1 SGHRS and CDR2 YFSETQ. CDR3 amino acids: CASREAGGIYEQYF. In DNA form, the CDR3 reads TGCGCCAGCAGAGAAGCGGGAGGGATCTACGAGCAGTACTTC.

The V gene is TRBV12-3 or TRBV12-4, the J gene TRBJ2-5; the match to TRBD1 covers 7 bases. Trimming cost V 8 bases and J 5 bases; bases outside gene matches: 11. The CDR3 is 14 amino acids. CDR3 bases: TGTGCCAGCGGGTTCGGGACAGAGATGGAGACCCAGTACTTC. Protein: CASGFGTEMETQYF.

This clonotype showed up many times. The CDR3 bases are TGCAGCGTGACAGGGGAGGCTAATGAAAAACTGTTTTTT. As protein: CSVTGEANEKLFF. The V and J genes are TRBV29-1 and TRBJ1-4; 8 bases are a match to TRBD1. This CDR3 is 13 amino acids long. J lost 3 bases, V lost 6 bases, and 3 bases had no gene match. The germline V gene encodes CDR1 SQVTM and CDR2 ANQGSEA.

This sequence joins TRBV6-2 or TRBV6-3 and TRBJ1-1, with a possible D match to TRBD1 (6 bases). V was pared by 5 bases and J by 1 base, with 11 bases between. Germline V lookup: CDR1 MNHEY, CDR2 SVGEGT. The CDR3 length is 14 residues. This CDR3 is CASSTTGQNTEAFF. For the CDR3, the DNA is TGTGCCAGCAGTACCACGGGACAGAACACTGAAGCTTTCTTT.

The chain carries TRBV6-5 and TRBJ2-5; 7 bases line up with TRBD1. The length of the CDR3 is 16 residues. J was trimmed by 5 bases and V by 4 bases; bases with no gene match: 13. CDR1 is MNHEY, CDR2 SVGAGI, per germline. CDR3 sequence reads: CASSSMGQHPLETQYF. The CDR3 nucleotides are TGTGCCAGCAGTTCGATGGGACAGCATCCATTGGAGACCCAGTACTTC.

This clonotype appeared many times. The V and J genes are TRBV28 and TRBJ2-7; 12 nucleotides line up with TRBD2. This CDR3 region has 16 residues. V was pared by 5 bases and J by 3 bases, with 8 bases of the junction left unmatched. The V gene's germline CDR1 is MDHEN and CDR2 SYDVKM. CDR3 sequence reads: CASSPGLAGIYYEQYF. DNA for the CDR3: TGTGCCAGCAGTCCCGGACTAGCGGGAATATACTACGAGCAGTACTTC.

This rearrangement joins TRBV24-1 to TRBJ2-7, with 8 bases fitting TRBD2. The germline gives CDR1 KGHDR, CDR2 SFDVKD. V was pared by 3 bases and J by 0 bases, with 3 bases of the junction left unmatched. The CDR3 consists of 15 residues. CDR3 in amino acids: CATSDTSGSSYEQYF. The CDR3 nucleotides read TGTGCCACCAGTGATACAAGCGGGAGCTCCTACGAGCAGTACTTC.

The chain recombines TRBV11-2 with TRBJ2-7; 8 bases fit TRBD1. The CDR3 totals 14 residues. V was pared by 7 bases and J by 1 base, with 6 bases of the junction left unmatched. The V gene's germline CDR1 is SGHAT and CDR2 FQNNGV. The DNA for the CDR3 is TGTGCCAGCAAGAACAGGGGGAGTTCCTACGAGCAGTACTTC. Its translation: CASKNRGSSYEQYF.

The CDR3 DNA reads as TGTGCCAGCAGTTTTAGCGGGACGTCGGAGACCCAGTACTTC. It specifies CASSFSGTSETQYF. V usage is TRBV28 and J usage is TRBJ2-5, with 8 bases aligning to TRBD2. Looked up from germline, CDR1 is MDHEN and CDR2 is SYDVKM. The trim removed 3 bases at V and 5 bases at J, leaving 5 bases unmatched. CDR3 length: 14 residues.

The chain carries TRBV7-2 and TRBJ1-1, with D maybe TRBD1 (6 bases). Germline CDR1 is SGHTA and CDR2 is FQGNSA. V shed 1 base and J shed 11 bases, with 11 bases lying between them. The CDR3 runs to 12 residues. Here the CDR3 reads CASSLGGGLAFF. In DNA, the CDR3 is TGTGCCAGCAGCTTAGGAGGGGGTTTGGCTTTCTTT.

J is TRBJ2-5 and V is TRBV12-3 or TRBV12-4; maybe TRBD2 (5 bases). The CDR3 totals 13 residues. V lost 6 bases to trimming and J lost 7 bases, with 15 bases between them. The CDR3 DNA reads as TGTGCCAGCAGACTGAGGCTCGAGGGGACCCAGTACTTC. Encoded protein: CASRLRLEGTQYF.

This clonotype was observed once. V usage is TRBV6-1 and J usage is TRBJ1-1; 7 bases agree with TRBD1. V lost 4 bases and J lost 2; bases outside the gene matches: 13. Germline-derived CDR1 and CDR2 are MNHNS and SASEGT. The CDR3 runs 17 residues. The CDR3: CASSGPGTVMLNTEAFF. CDR3 nucleotide sequence: TGTGCCAGCAGTGGACCCGGGACAGTTATGCTTAACACTGAAGCTTTCTTT.

This sequence joins TRBV10-3 and TRBJ2-7; D is undetermined. Germline V gene lookup returns CDR1 ENHRY and CDR2 SYGVKD. The CDR3 has 12 residues. V was cut by 8 bases and J by 6 bases, with 14 bases left in between. CDR3 nucleotides: TGTGCCATCCGTTCGAAGATGGGCGAGCAGTACTTC. It is translated as CAIRSKMGEQYF.

V gene TRBV11-1 combines with J gene TRBJ1-5; TRBD1 might be the D (5 bases). This CDR3 contains 13 residues. The V end was cut by 4 bases, the J end by 7 bases, with 11 bases between. Per the germline V gene, CDR1 is SGHAT and CDR2 is FQDESV (reference sequence). In DNA form, the CDR3 reads TGTGCCAGCAGCTATGGGGGGACGCAGCCCCAGCATTTT. This encodes CASSYGGTQPQHF.

This clonotype showed up many times. The chain carries TRBV12-5 and TRBJ1-1; D gene uncertain. This CDR3 has 14 residues. Per germline, CDR1 LGHNT and CDR2 FRNRAP. The ends were cut back, 1 base at V and 0 bases at J, with 6 bases in the middle. The CDR3 region is CASGLGGMNTEAFF. In DNA form, the CDR3 reads TGTGCTAGTGGTTTGGGCGGGATGAACACTGAAGCTTTCTTT.